This TCR beta chain stems from a study of blood T cells in healthy people across ages. Study observations and caveats: Whereas aged donors had fewer naive CD4+ cells, long-lived donors had more of them and higher diversity.

This clonotype has more than one count but fewer than ten. What it binds is unknown. V lost 6 bases to trimming and J lost 9 bases; unmatched junction nucleotides: 4. This CDR3 region has 12 residues. Germline CDR1 reads MNHNY; CDR2 reads SVGAGI (reference sequence). Alongside a J-beta primer mix, a sample-barcoded 5' primer served in a second PCR lasting roughly 7 to 11 cycles. TCRdb recomputed calls from the 5' RACE reads with MiXCR, one row per CDR3 protein. The sample lists about a million distinct CDR3 sequences; roughly 51% were seen once. The sequencing sample was made of blood. The V call is TRBV6-6, the J call TRBJ2-4; 8 bases are shared with TRBD2. This TCR was sampled from an older woman in good health. The CDR3 bases are TGTGCCAGCAGGCGGAGCGGGAGCATTCAGTACTTC. Protein product: CASRRSGSIQYF.